A single sample is the source of the 24 T cell receptor beta chains below, sequenced in a study of T cells in Graves' hyperthyroidism and ophthalmopathy. TCR beta CDR3 regions were amplified from RNA transcripts. First-round RT-PCR of the TCR CDR3 relied on the HTBI primer set. TCRdb re-called the multiplex PCR reads through MiXCR, storing one row per CDR3 protein. The repertoire holds hundreds of thousands of distinct CDR3 sequences, with roughly 15% as singletons. Input material: blood. The receptors were sampled from a woman aged 40 to 55 with Graves' ophthalmopathy.

V usage is TRBV24-1 and J usage is TRBJ2-5, with 9 bases aligning to TRBD1. The CDR3 covers 16 residues. The germline CDR1 and CDR2 sequences are KGHDR and SFDVKD. V shed 5 bases and J 2 bases; nucleotides not matched to a gene: 8. The CDR3 bases are TGTGCCACCAGTGGCGGGAACAGGGGGCTTCAAGAGACCCAGTACTTC. Translating it yields CATSGGNRGLQETQYF.

Many counts were recorded for this clonotype. This chain uses TRBV7-2 with TRBJ2-7; D remains unclear. The CDR3 consists of 12 residues. V gave up 4 bases and J gave up 0 bases, with 4 bases separating them. Germline CDR1 and CDR2: SGHTA and FQGNSA. In DNA form, the CDR3 reads TGTGCCAGCAGCTCCATCTCCTACGAGCAGTACTTC. This encodes CASSSISYEQYF.

This clonotype was observed at least ten times. The chain has TRBV6-2 or TRBV6-3 and TRBJ2-2, with D possibly TRBD2 on 5 matching bases. Between the trimmed V and J ends, which lost 5 bases and 6 bases, there was a span of 16 bases. The CDR3 has 15 residues. Germline assignment: CDR1 MNHEY and CDR2 SVGEGT. CDR3 DNA: TGTGCCAGCAGTCCCACTAGTGGTTTCGCCGGGGAGCTGTTTTTT. Amino acid sequence: CASSPTSGFAGELFF.

Ten or more counts support this clonotype. This chain uses TRBV12-3 or TRBV12-4 with TRBJ2-7; no firm D call. V was pared by 2 bases and J by 6 bases, with 11 bases between. The CDR3 has 13 amino acids. CDR3 in amino acids: CASSLLFSSEQYF. The CDR3 DNA sequence: TGTGCCAGCAGTTTACTTTTCAGTAGCGAGCAGTACTTC.

This clonotype occurred many times. This rearrangement joins TRBV20-1 to TRBJ1-5, with D maybe TRBD1 (6 bases). The V end was cut by 0 bases, the J end by 5 bases, with 14 bases between. The CDR3 totals 15 residues. Germline CDR1 and CDR2: DFQATT and SNEGSKA (reference sequence). The CDR3 here is CSARDSLGGDQPQHF. Here the CDR3 DNA reads TGCAGTGCTAGAGATTCCCTGGGGGGCGATCAGCCCCAGCATTTT.

This clonotype was seen many times. The chain carries TRBV12-3 or TRBV12-4 and TRBJ1-2, with no clear D. V was pared by 4 bases and J by 10 bases, with 10 bases between. The CDR3 loop spans 11 amino acids. CDR3 nucleotide sequence: TGTGCCAGCAGTTACTGGGAGGACTACACCTTC. As protein: CASSYWEDYTF.

This clonotype was observed a handful of times. This chain joins TRBV4-3 and TRBJ2-7, with D possibly called TRBD1 or TRBD2 (5 bases each). The V end was cut by 0 bases, the J end by 4 bases, with 16 bases between. The germline CDR1 and CDR2 sequences are LGHNA and YSLEER. The CDR3 length is 16 residues. CDR3 amino acids: CASSQDLGPGLYEQYF. The CDR3 region has the DNA TGCGCCAGCAGCCAAGATCTGGGACCCGGGCTTTACGAGCAGTACTTC.

This clonotype was observed at least ten times. V usage is TRBV29-1 and J usage is TRBJ2-5; D call uncertain. The germline CDR1 and CDR2 sequences are SQVTM and ANQGSEA. V gave up 7 bases and J gave up 1 base, with 13 bases separating them. The CDR3 has 13 residues. The CDR3 spells CSGVAVRQETQYF. For the CDR3, the DNA is TGCAGCGGGGTGGCTGTACGCCAAGAGACCCAGTACTTC.

This chain connects TRBV11-1 to TRBJ2-6; 7 bases are a match to TRBD1. In germline, CDR1 is SGHAT, CDR2 FQDESV (reference sequence). The CDR3 contains 19 residues. J gave up 2 bases and V 1 base, and 11 bases lay outside the gene matches. This CDR3 is CASSLGETGTLPGANVLTF. The CDR3 DNA follows: TGTGCCAGCAGCTTAGGGGAGACAGGGACGTTGCCTGGGGCCAACGTCCTGACTTTC.

The chain links TRBV11-2 to TRBJ2-2; 9 bases align to TRBD2. V lost 6 bases and J lost 1; bases outside the gene matches: 9. Germline-derived CDR1 and CDR2 are SGHAT and FQNNGV. This CDR3 comprises 17 residues. The CDR3 is CASSKERLAVNTGELFF. CDR3 DNA sequence: TGTGCCAGCAGTAAGGAGAGACTAGCGGTGAACACCGGGGAGCTGTTTTTT.

In this sample, this clonotype turned up many times. This rearrangement joins TRBV13 to TRBJ2-7; 8 bases map to TRBD2. The CDR3 totals 12 residues. Looked up from germline, CDR1 is PRHDT and CDR2 is FYEKMQ (reference sequence). J gave up 9 bases and V 3 bases, and 4 bases lay outside the gene matches. This CDR3 is CASSFGRERQYF. CDR3 coding DNA: TGTGCCAGCAGCTTCGGGAGGGAAAGGCAGTACTTC.

As DNA, the CDR3 is TGTGCCAGCAGACCCCCGATACGGGAGACCCAGTACTTC. Its protein is CASRPPIRETQYF. The rearrangement joins TRBV7-9 to TRBJ2-5, with D hard to call. From germline, CDR1 is SEHNR and CDR2 FQNEAQ (reference sequence). CDR3 length: 13 residues. V lost 6 bases to trimming and J lost 5 bases, with 13 bases between them.

This clonotype appeared many times. V gene TRBV18 combines with J gene TRBJ2-5, with a tentative D call TRBD2 (5 bases). The length of the CDR3 is 14 residues. The germline V and J ends were trimmed by 3 bases and 5 bases, with 13 bases remaining between them. Germline values: CDR1 KGHSH, CDR2 LQKENI. CDR3 DNA: TGTGCCAGCTCACCTTATGGACGCGGGGAGACCCAGTACTTC. Its protein is CASSPYGRGETQYF. Supplemented by reference TRBV18 and TRBJ2-5, the full variable domain reads NAGVMQNPRHLVRRRGQEARLRCSPMKGHSHVYWYRQLPEEGLKFMVYLQKENIIDESGMPKERFSAEFPKEGPSILRIQQVVRGDSAAYFCASSPYGRGETQYFGPGTRLLVL.

CDR3 nucleotide sequence: TGTGCCAGCAGTTTTGTGACTAGCCGAGATACGCAGTATTTT. Protein product: CASSFVTSRDTQYF. The rearrangement links TRBV28 to TRBJ2-3; 7 bases are a match to TRBD2. Germline V CDR1 and CDR2: MDHEN, SYDVKM. J was trimmed by 5 bases and V by 3 bases; bases with no gene match: 5. The CDR3 has 14 residues.

The table lists this clonotype with many counts. The rearrangement joins TRBV6-1 to TRBJ1-1; no clear D gene. The CDR3 sequence is 11 residues long. V was trimmed by 6 bases and J by 11 bases, leaving 13 bases between them. Germline V lookup: CDR1 MNHNS, CDR2 SASEGT. The CDR3 reads CASSTLQIAFF. The CDR3 nucleotides read TGTGCCAGCAGCACTCTCCAGATTGCTTTCTTT.

In this sample, this clonotype turned up a few times. V and J are TRBV7-2 and TRBJ2-7; D ambiguous. The CDR3 contains 11 residues. V was shortened by 7 bases and J by 4 bases, with 8 bases between the two germline ends. The germline V gene encodes CDR1 SGHTA and CDR2 FQGNSA. CDR3 region: CASTFLYEQYF. Here the CDR3 DNA reads TGTGCCAGCACCTTTCTTTACGAGCAGTACTTC.

This chain links TRBV20-1 with TRBJ2-3, with D tentatively TRBD2 (5 bases). Trimming cost V 6 bases and J 8 bases, with 15 bases left between them. The CDR3 consists of 12 residues. Germline loops: CDR1 DFQATT, CDR2 SNEGSKA (reference sequence). The CDR3 DNA reads as TGCAGTGCCTGCCAGATAGGAGGTACGCAGTATTTT. Translation: CSACQIGGTQYF.

Only one count was recorded for this clonotype. The rearrangement joins TRBV7-8 to TRBJ2-5; possibly TRBD2 for D (6 bases). This CDR3 spans 17 amino acids. The ends were cut back, 4 bases at V and 5 bases at J, with 23 bases in the middle. Germline CDR1 is SGHVS and CDR2 is FQNEAQ. The CDR3 reads CASSWYPVGEGRETQYF. CDR3 bases: TGTGCCAGCAGCTGGTACCCGGTCGGGGAAGGGAGGGAGACCCAGTACTTC.

This clonotype was seen many times. This CDR3 is CASSLSVVVYEQYF. Written as DNA, the CDR3 is TGTGCCAGCAGCTTGAGCGTGGTGGTCTACGAGCAGTACTTC. The gene calls are TRBV7-2 and TRBJ2-7; D is ambiguous. The CDR3 is 14 amino acids. V lost 3 bases, J lost 3 bases, and 12 bases lay in between. The germline V gene encodes CDR1 SGHTA and CDR2 FQGNSA. Filled out from reference TRBV7-2 and TRBJ2-7, the complete variable domain reads GAGVSQSPSNKVTEKGKDVELRCDPISGHTALYWYRQSLGQGLEFLIYFQGNSAPDKSGLPSDRFSAERTGGSVSTLTIQRTQQEDSAVYLCASSLSVVVYEQYFGPGTRLTVT.

This clonotype has at least ten counts. The V call is TRBV20-1, the J call TRBJ2-7; D uncertain. Looked up from germline, CDR1 is DFQATT and CDR2 is SNEGSKA (reference sequence). CDR3 length: 13 residues. V was trimmed by 6 bases and J by 7 bases, leaving 19 bases between them. The DNA for the CDR3 is TGCAGTGCACCTCTCTCGCCTACTTGGGAGCAGTACTTC. Translated: CSAPLSPTWEQYF.

This clonotype was counted ten times or more. The genes are TRBV28 and TRBJ1-2; no reliable D call. Germline V gene sequence: CDR1 MDHEN, CDR2 SYDVKM. This CDR3 comprises 12 residues. Between the trimmed V and J ends, which lost 11 bases and 5 bases, there was a span of 15 bases. CDR3 in amino acids: CAGSDHSYGYTF. Written as DNA, the CDR3 is TGTGCCGGCTCGGATCACTCTTATGGCTACACCTTC.

This clonotype was detected ten times or more. The chain carries TRBV28 and TRBJ2-7; 7 nucleotides align to TRBD2. Unmatched junction bases numbered 4, after V lost 8 bases and J lost 0 bases. CDR3 length equals 13 residues. Germline CDR1 is MDHEN and CDR2 is SYDVKM. The CDR3 loop is CASGEGSSYEQYF. In DNA form, the CDR3 reads TGTGCCAGCGGGGAGGGGAGCTCCTACGAGCAGTACTTC.

This clonotype has a count of ten or more. V usage is TRBV28 and J usage is TRBJ1-5; D unclear. Deletions cut 3 bases from V and 6 bases from J, with 6 bases between. The CDR3 is 12 amino acids. The germline V gene encodes CDR1 MDHEN and CDR2 SYDVKM. The CDR3 spells CASSFSGQPQHF. For the CDR3, the DNA is TGTGCCAGCAGTTTTAGTGGTCAGCCCCAGCATTTT.

This CDR3 is CASHRQGNTGELFF. In DNA form, the CDR3 reads TGTGCCAGCCACCGACAGGGAAACACCGGGGAGCTGTTTTTT. The V call is TRBV11-3, the J call TRBJ2-2; 7 bases line up with TRBD1. Germline V gene data show CDR1 as SGHNT and CDR2 as YENEEA. CDR3 length: 14 residues. The J segment lost 2 bases and the V segment lost 8 bases, leaving 5 bases of the junction unmatched.